This T cell receptor beta chain was retrieved from a study of T cell responses to AZD1222 COVID-19 vaccine. Regarding the study as a whole: Receipt of two AZD1222 doses was followed by a rise in Spike-specific TCR breadth and depth. White British people made up most donors, females outnumbered males, and clonal diversity was possibly underestimated.

Clones were read by immunoSEQ multiplex PCR, and TCRdb kept only the in-frame ones, dropping some. The sample lists some 50,000 clones; approximately 83% were seen once. The CDR3 extends over 15 residues, inclusive of both ends. This clone is a singleton in its sample. Its specificity is unknown. The limits of the CDR3 on the DNA are not certain, so only TCRdb's listed CDR3 is given. The chain recombines TRBV21-1 with TRBJ2-7; the DNA was not compared with TRBD1, the D call given in the table. TRBV21-1 is listed as a pseudogene. This TCR came from an adult in good health. Sequenced material: peripheral blood, taken on day 0 of AZD1222 vaccination. This chain's CDR3 is CASSKVGQGINEQYF.